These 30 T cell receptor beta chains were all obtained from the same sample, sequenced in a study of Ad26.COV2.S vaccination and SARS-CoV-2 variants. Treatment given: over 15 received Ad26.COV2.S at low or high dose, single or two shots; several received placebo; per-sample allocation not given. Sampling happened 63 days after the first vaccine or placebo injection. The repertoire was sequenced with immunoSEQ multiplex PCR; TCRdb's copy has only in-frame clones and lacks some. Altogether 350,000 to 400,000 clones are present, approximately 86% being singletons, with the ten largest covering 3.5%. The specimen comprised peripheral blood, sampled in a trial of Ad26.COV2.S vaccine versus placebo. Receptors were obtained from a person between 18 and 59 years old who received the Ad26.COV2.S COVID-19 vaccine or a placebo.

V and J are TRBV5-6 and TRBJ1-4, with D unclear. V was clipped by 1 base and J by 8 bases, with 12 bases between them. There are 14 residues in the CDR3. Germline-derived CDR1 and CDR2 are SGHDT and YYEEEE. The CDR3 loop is CASSLRRHREKLFF. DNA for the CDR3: TGTGCCAGCAGCTTGCGCAGGCACCGGGAAAAACTGTTTTTT.

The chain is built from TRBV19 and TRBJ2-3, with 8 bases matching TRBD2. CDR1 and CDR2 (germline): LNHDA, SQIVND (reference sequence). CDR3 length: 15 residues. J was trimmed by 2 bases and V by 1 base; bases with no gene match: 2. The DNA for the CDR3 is TGTGCCAGTAGTATAGTAGCGGGGACCACAGATACGCAGTATTTT. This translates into CASSIVAGTTDTQYF.

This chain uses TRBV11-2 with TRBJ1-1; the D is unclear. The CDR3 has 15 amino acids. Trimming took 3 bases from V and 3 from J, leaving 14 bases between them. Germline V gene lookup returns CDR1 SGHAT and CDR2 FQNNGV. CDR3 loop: CASSFGSLLDTEAFF. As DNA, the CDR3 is TGTGCCAGCAGCTTCGGTAGCCTTTTAGACACTGAAGCTTTCTTT.

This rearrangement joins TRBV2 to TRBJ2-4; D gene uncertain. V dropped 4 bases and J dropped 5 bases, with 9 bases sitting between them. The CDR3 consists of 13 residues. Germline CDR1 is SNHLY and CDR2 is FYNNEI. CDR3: CASSGRVENIQYF. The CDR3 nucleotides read TGTGCCAGCAGTGGACGTGTCGAAAACATTCAGTACTTC.

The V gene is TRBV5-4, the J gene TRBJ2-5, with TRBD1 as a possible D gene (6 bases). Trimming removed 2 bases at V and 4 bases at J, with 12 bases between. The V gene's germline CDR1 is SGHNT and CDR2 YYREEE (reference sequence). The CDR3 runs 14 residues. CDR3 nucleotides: TGTGCCAGCAGCTTTACAGGGCTGGGAGAGACCCAGTACTTC. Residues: CASSFTGLGETQYF.

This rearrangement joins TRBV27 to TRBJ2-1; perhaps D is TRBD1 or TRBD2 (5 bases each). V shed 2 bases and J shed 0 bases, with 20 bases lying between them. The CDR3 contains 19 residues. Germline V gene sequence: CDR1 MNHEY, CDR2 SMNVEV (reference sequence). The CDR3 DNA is TGTGCCAGCAGTTTAGCCCGGGACCATCGAAAAAGCTCCTACAATGAGCAGTTCTTC. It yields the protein CASSLARDHRKSSYNEQFF.

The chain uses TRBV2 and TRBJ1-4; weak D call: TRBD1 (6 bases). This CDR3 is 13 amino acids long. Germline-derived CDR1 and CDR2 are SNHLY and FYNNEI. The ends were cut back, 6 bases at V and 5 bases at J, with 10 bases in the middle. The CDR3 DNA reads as TGTGCCAGCAGGACAGGAGAGAATGAAAAACTGTTTTTT. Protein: CASRTGENEKLFF.

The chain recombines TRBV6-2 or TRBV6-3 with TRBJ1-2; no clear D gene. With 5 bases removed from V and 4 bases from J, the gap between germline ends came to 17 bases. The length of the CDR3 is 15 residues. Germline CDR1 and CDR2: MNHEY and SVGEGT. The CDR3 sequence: CASSTIRRTGYGYTF. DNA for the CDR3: TGTGCCAGCAGTACCATCAGGCGAACCGGCTATGGCTACACCTTC.

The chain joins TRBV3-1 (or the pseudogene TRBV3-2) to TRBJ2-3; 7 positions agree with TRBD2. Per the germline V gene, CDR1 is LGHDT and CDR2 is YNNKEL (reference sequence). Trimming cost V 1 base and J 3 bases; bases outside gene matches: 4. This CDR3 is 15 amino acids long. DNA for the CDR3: TGTGCCAGCAGCCAAGGCCTAGCGGCAACAGATACGCAGTATTTT. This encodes CASSQGLAATDTQYF.

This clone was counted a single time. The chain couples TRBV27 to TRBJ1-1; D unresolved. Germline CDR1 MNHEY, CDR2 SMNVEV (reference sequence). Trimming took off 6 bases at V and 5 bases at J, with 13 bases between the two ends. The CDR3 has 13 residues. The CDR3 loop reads CASSSRPGTEAFF. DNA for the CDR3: TGTGCCAGCAGCTCCCGTCCCGGAACTGAAGCTTTCTTT.

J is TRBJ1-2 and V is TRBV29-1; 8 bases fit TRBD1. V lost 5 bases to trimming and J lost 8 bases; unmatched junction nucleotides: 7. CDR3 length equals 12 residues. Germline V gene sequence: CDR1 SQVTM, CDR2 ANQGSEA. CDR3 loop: CSVRTGREGYTF. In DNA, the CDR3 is TGCAGCGTTAGGACAGGGAGGGAAGGCTACACCTTC.

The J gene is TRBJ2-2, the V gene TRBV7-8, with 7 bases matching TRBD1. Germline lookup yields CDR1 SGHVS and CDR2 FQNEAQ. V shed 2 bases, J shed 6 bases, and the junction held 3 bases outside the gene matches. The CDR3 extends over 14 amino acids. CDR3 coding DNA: TGTGCCAGCAGCTTAAACAGGGGAGCCGGGGAGCTGTTTTTT. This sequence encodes CASSLNRGAGELFF.

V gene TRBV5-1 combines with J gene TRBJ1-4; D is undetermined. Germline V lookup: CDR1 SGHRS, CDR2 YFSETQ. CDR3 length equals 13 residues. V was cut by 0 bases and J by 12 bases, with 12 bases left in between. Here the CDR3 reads CASSLAVGIELFF. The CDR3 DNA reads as TGCGCCAGCAGCTTGGCCGTCGGGATAGAACTGTTTTTT.

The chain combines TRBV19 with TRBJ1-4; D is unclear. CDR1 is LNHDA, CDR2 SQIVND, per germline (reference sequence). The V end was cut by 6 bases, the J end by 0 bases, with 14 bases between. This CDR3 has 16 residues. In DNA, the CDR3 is TGTGCCAGTAGAGGAACCAGCCTTGCAACTAATGAAAAACTGTTTTTT. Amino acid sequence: CASRGTSLATNEKLFF.

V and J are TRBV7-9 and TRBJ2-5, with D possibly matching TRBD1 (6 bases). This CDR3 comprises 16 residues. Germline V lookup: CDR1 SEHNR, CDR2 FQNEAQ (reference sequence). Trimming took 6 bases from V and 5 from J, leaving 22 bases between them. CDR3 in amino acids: CASSSNSGHPQETQYF. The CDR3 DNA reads TGTGCCAGCAGTTCGAACTCGGGACACCCCCAGGAGACCCAGTACTTC.

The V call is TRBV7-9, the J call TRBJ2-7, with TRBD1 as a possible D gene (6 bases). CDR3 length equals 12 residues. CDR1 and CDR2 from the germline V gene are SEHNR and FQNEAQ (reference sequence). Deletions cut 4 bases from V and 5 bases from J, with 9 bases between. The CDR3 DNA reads TGTGCCAGCAGCTACAGGGTACACGAGCAGTACTTC. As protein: CASSYRVHEQYF.

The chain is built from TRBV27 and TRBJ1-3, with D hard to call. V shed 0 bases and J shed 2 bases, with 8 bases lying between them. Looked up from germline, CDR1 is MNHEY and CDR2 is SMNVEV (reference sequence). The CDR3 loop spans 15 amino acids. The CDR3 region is CASSLSSRTGNTIYF. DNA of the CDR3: TGTGCCAGCAGTTTATCGTCGAGAACTGGAAACACCATATATTTT.

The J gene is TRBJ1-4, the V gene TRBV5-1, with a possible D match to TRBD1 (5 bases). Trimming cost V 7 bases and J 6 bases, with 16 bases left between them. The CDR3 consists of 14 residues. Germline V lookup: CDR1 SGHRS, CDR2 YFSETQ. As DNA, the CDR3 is TGCGCCAGCCGATCCGGGGACGTAGATGAAAAACTGTTTTTT. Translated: CASRSGDVDEKLFF.

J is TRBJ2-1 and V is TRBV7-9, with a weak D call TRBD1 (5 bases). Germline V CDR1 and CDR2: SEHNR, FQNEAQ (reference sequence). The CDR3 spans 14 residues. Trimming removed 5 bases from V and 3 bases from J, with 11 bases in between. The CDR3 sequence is CASSPQQVYNEQFF. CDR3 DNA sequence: TGTGCCAGCAGCCCTCAACAGGTCTACAATGAGCAGTTCTTC. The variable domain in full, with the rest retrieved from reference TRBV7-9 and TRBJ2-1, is DTGVSQNPRHKITKRGQNVTFRCDPISEHNRLYWYRQTLGQGPEFLTYFQNEAQLEKSRLLSDRFSAERPKGSFSTLEIQRTEQGDSAMYLCASSPQQVYNEQFFGPGTRLTVL.

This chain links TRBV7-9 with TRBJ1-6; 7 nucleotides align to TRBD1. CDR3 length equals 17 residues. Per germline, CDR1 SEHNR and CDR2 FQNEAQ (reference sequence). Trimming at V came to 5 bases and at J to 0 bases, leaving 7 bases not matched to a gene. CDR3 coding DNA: TGTGCCAGCAGCCTTGGGACAGAATTCTCCTATAATTCACCCCTCCACTTT. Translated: CASSLGTEFSYNSPLHF.

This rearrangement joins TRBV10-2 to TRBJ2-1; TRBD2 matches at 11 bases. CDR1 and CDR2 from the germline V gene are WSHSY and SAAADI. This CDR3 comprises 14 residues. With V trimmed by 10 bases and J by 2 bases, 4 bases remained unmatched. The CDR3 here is CATTTSGAYNEQFF. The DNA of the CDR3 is TGCGCCACCACGACTAGCGGGGCCTACAATGAGCAGTTCTTC.

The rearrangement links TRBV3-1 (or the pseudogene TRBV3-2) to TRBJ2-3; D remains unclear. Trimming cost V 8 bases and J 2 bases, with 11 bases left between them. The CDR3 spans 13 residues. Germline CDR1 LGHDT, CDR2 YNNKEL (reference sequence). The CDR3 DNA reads TGTGCCAGCCTTGAGGAGTCCACAGATACGCAGTATTTT. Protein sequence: CASLEESTDTQYF.

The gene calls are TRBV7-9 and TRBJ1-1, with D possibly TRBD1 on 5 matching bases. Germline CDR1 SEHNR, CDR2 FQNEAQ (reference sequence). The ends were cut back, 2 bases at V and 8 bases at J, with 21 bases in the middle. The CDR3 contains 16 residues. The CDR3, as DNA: TGTGCCAGCAGCTTATGGGGCAGTGCCGAAGAAACGGAAGCTTTCTTT. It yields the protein CASSLWGSAEETEAFF. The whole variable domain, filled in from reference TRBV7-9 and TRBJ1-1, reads DTGVSQNPRHKITKRGQNVTFRCDPISEHNRLYWYRQTLGQGPEFLTYFQNEAQLEKSRLLSDRFSAERPKGSFSTLEIQRTEQGDSAMYLCASSLWGSAEETEAFFGQGTRLTVV.

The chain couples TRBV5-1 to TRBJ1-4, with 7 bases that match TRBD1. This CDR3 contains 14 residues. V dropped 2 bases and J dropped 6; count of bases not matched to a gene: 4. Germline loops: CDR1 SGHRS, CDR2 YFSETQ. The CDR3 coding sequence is TGCGCCAGCAGCTTAAGGGGGCTAGATGAAAAACTGTTTTTT. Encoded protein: CASSLRGLDEKLFF.

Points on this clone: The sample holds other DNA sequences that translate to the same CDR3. The CDR3 sequence is CASSPRADNEQFF. The CDR3 DNA sequence: TGTGCCAGCTCACCACGGGCGGACAATGAGCAGTTCTTC. The V and J genes are TRBV18 and TRBJ2-1; D is ambiguous. CDR1 and CDR2 (germline): KGHSH, LQKENI. The CDR3 covers 13 residues. Trimming cost V 1 base and J 5 bases, with 6 bases left between them. Full variable domain (missing parts from reference TRBV18 and TRBJ2-1): NAGVMQNPRHLVRRRGQEARLRCSPMKGHSHVYWYRQLPEEGLKFMVYLQKENIIDESGMPKERFSAEFPKEGPSILRIQQVVRGDSAAYFCASSPRADNEQFFGPGTRLTVL.

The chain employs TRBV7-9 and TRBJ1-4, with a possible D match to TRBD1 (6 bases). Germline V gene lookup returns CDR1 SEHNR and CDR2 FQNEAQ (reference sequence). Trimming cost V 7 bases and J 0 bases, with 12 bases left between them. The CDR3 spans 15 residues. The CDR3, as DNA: TGTGCCAGCACCTTGGGGGGCGCAACTAATGAAAAACTGTTTTTT. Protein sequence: CASTLGGATNEKLFF.

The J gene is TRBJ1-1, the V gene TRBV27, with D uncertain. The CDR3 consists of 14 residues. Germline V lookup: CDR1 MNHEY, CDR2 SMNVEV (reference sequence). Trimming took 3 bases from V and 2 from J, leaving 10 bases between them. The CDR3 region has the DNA TGTGCCAGCAGTTTTTCTACCAGAAACACTGAAGCTTTCTTT. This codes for CASSFSTRNTEAFF.

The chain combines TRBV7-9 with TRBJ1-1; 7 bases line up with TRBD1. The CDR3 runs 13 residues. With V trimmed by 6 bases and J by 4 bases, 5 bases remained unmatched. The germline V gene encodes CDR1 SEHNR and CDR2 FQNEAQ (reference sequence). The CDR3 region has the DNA TGTGCCAGCAGACCGACAGGGAGCACTGAAGCTTTCTTT. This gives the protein CASRPTGSTEAFF.

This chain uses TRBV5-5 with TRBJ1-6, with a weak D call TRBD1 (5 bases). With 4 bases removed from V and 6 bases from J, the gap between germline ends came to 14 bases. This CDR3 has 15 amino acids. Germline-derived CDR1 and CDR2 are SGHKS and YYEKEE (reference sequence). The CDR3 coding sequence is TGTGCCAGCAGCCCAGGGCGGGGGGTTAATTCACCCCTCCACTTT. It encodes CASSPGRGVNSPLHF.

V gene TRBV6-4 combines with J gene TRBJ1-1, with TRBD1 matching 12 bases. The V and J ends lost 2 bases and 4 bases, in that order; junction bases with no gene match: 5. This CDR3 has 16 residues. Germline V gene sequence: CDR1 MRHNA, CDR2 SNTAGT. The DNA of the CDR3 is TGTGCCAGCAGTGACCAATGGGGACAGGGGGCCACTGAAGCTTTCTTT. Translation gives CASSDQWGQGATEAFF.